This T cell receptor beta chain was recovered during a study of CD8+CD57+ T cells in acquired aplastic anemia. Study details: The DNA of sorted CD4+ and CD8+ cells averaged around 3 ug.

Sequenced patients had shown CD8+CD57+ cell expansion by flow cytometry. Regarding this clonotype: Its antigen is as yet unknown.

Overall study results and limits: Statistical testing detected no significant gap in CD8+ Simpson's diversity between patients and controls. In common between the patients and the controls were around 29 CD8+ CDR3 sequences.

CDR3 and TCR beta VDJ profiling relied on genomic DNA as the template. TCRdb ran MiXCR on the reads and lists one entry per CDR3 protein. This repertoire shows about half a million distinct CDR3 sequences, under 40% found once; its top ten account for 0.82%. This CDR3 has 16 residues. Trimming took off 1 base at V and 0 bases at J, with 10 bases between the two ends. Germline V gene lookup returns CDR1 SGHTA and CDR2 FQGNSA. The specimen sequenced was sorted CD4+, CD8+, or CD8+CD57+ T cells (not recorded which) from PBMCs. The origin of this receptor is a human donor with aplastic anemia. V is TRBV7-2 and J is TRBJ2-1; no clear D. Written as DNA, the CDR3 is TGTGCCAGCAGCTTAGTGGGCTCGAGCTCCTACAATGAGCAGTTCTTC. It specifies CASSLVGSSSYNEQFF.